A single sample gave rise to the 32 T cell receptor beta chains below, sequenced in a study of spatial heterogeneity in lung cancer. Time point of the sample: sample taken at primary tumor resection. Via MiXCR, TCRdb re-called the 5' RACE reads, giving one row per CDR3 protein. The table lists about 30,000 distinct CDR3 sequences, more than 5.5% of them singletons. Study-level points and caveats: Tumor mutation count correlated with how many alpha and beta TCRs expanded intratumorally.

These TCRs' antigens remain unknown. Sample: lung tumor tissue, taken at surgery. The source is a male donor with early-stage non-small cell lung cancer.

The chain recombines TRBV6-2 or TRBV6-3 with TRBJ1-2; 9 bases align to TRBD1. Per the germline V gene, CDR1 is MNHEY and CDR2 is SVGEGT. Trimming removed 0 bases from V and 7 bases from J; junction bases left unmatched: 12. The CDR3 length is 17 residues. CDR3 sequence: CASSYSPPGQGVGGYTF. In nucleotides, the CDR3 is TGTGCCAGCAGTTACTCTCCTCCGGGACAGGGAGTCGGTGGCTACACCTTC.

This clonotype was seen repeatedly, ten times or more. The genes are TRBV7-2 and TRBJ2-5; 8 nucleotides line up with TRBD1. CDR1 SGHTA and CDR2 FQGNSA come from the germline V gene. After removal of 6 bases from V and 5 bases from J, the junction contained 8 bases not matched to a gene. There are 14 residues in the CDR3. This chain's CDR3 is CASSQSRGRETQYF. CDR3 coding DNA: TGTGCCAGCAGTCAAAGCAGGGGGCGGGAGACCCAGTACTTC.

This clonotype was recorded many times. The rearrangement joins TRBV6-1 to TRBJ2-7; D possibly uses TRBD1 or TRBD2 (5 bases each). The CDR3 spans 13 residues. Germline-derived CDR1 and CDR2 are MNHNS and SASEGT. V was pared by 10 bases and J by 7 bases, with 20 bases between. In nucleotides, the CDR3 is TGTGCCACCAGGGACGGGCCCGGTAGAGAGCAGTACTTC. Translated: CATRDGPGREQYF.

This clonotype was detected a few times. The chain employs TRBV5-1 and TRBJ2-3; D is unresolved. With 4 bases removed from V and 4 bases from J, the gap between germline ends came to 10 bases. Looked up from germline, CDR1 is SGHRS and CDR2 is YFSETQ. CDR3 size: 13 residues. This CDR3 reads CASSPTFPDTQYF. In nucleotides, the CDR3 is TGCGCCAGCAGCCCGACGTTCCCAGATACGCAGTATTTT.

The CDR3 DNA reads as TGCGCCAGCAGCCAAGAGGGACAGGGGGCAACAGATACGCAGTATTTT. Protein: CASSQEGQGATDTQYF. This sequence joins TRBV4-1 and TRBJ2-3; the match to TRBD1 covers 12 bases. CDR1 is MGHRA and CDR2 is YSYEKL in the germline V gene. This CDR3 contains 16 residues. The V gene end was trimmed by 0 bases and the J gene end by 3 bases; junction bases not matched to a gene: 1.

This clonotype was observed at least ten times. The V and J genes are TRBV7-2 and TRBJ2-1; D possibly uses TRBD1 or TRBD2 (6 bases each). Germline-derived CDR1 and CDR2 are SGHTA and FQGNSA. Trimming pared 7 bases from V and 4 bases from J, leaving 11 bases between. CDR3 length: 13 residues. The CDR3 sequence: CASKGGQYNEQFF. CDR3 sequence (DNA): TGTGCCAGCAAGGGGGGCCAATACAATGAGCAGTTCTTC.

The sample holds many counts of this clonotype. V and J are TRBV4-3 and TRBJ1-4; TRBD1 matches 7 bases. Trimming removed 0 bases from V and 4 bases from J; junction bases left unmatched: 11. The germline V gene has CDR1 LGHNA and CDR2 YSLEER. The CDR3 has 18 amino acids. The CDR3 is CASSQDVGNRGINEKLFF. The CDR3 region has the DNA TGCGCCAGCAGCCAAGATGTGGGGAACAGGGGCATTAATGAAAAACTGTTTTTT.

At least ten counts were recorded for this clonotype. This chain connects TRBV7-2 to TRBJ2-5; no clear D. Per germline, CDR1 SGHTA and CDR2 FQGNSA. This CDR3 region has 13 residues. Between the trimmed V and J ends, which lost 3 bases and 5 bases, there was a span of 10 bases. The CDR3, as DNA: TGTGCCAGCAGCTTTCGCCGAGGCGAGACCCAGTACTTC. Translation: CASSFRRGETQYF. Variable domain in full (rest from reference TRBV7-2 and TRBJ2-5): GAGVSQSPSNKVTEKGKDVELRCDPISGHTALYWYRQSLGQGLEFLIYFQGNSAPDKSGLPSDRFSAERTGGSVSTLTIQRTQQEDSAVYLCASSFRRGETQYFGPGTRLLVL.

V and J are TRBV12-3 or TRBV12-4 and TRBJ1-2; no clear D gene. The CDR3 runs 12 residues. V dropped 0 bases and J dropped 5 bases, with 4 bases sitting between them. This CDR3 is CASSLALYGYTF. Written as DNA, the CDR3 is TGTGCCAGCAGTTTAGCCCTTTATGGCTACACCTTC.

V gene TRBV4-2 combines with J gene TRBJ2-1; D possibly corresponds to TRBD2 (6 bases). V shed 0 bases and J shed 4 bases, with 19 bases lying between them. Looked up from germline, CDR1 is LGHNA and CDR2 is YNFKEQ. This CDR3 comprises 18 residues. The CDR3 spells CASSQDVGGAGPYNEQFF. CDR3 coding DNA: TGTGCCAGCAGCCAAGATGTCGGCGGGGCTGGCCCATACAATGAGCAGTTCTTC.

This clonotype has a handful of counts. The chain couples TRBV12-3 or TRBV12-4 to TRBJ2-1; TRBD1 matches 10 bases. The CDR3 runs to 15 residues. V shed 5 bases and J 9 bases; nucleotides not matched to a gene: 10. The CDR3 reads CASSPGQGVMSEQFF. The CDR3 coding sequence is TGTGCCAGCAGTCCCGGACAGGGGGTAATGAGTGAGCAGTTCTTC.

This clonotype showed up many times. The genes are TRBV28 and TRBJ1-5; a possible D gene is TRBD1 (5 bases). This CDR3 is built from 15 residues. CDR1 MDHEN and CDR2 SYDVKM come from the germline V gene. V gave up 1 base and J gave up 5 bases, with 12 bases separating them. The DNA of the CDR3 is TGTGCCAGCAGTTTATTCGTCCAGGGAGATCAGCCCCAGCATTTT. Residues: CASSLFVQGDQPQHF.

This clonotype was counted at least ten times. V is TRBV4-1 and J is TRBJ2-4; D is unresolved. Germline CDR1 is MGHRA and CDR2 is YSYEKL. Trimming took 0 bases from V and 0 from J, leaving 12 bases between them. The CDR3 runs to 17 residues. The CDR3 spells CASSQESAALAKNIQYF. CDR3 nucleotides: TGCGCCAGCAGCCAAGAAAGTGCGGCGTTAGCCAAAAACATTCAGTACTTC.

This clonotype came up many times. The chain recombines TRBV4-3 with TRBJ2-7; D gene ambiguous. From germline, CDR1 is LGHNA and CDR2 YSLEER. Trimming left V 3 bases short and J 8 bases short, with 17 bases between. This CDR3 region has 14 residues. CDR3 amino acids: CASSHAPDEVKQYF. As DNA, the CDR3 is TGCGCCAGCAGCCACGCTCCTGATGAGGTCAAGCAGTACTTC.

This clonotype was detected many times. V and J are TRBV6-2 or TRBV6-3 and TRBJ1-1; D gene unclear. The V end was cut by 0 bases, the J end by 0 bases, with 8 bases between. Germline CDR1 MNHEY, CDR2 SVGEGT. CDR3 length equals 15 residues. The CDR3 DNA sequence: TGTGCCAGCAGTTACTCTGGGAGTATGAACACTGAAGCTTTCTTT. Protein: CASSYSGSMNTEAFF.

The table lists this clonotype with many counts. The gene calls are TRBV7-2 and TRBJ2-7; 8 nucleotides line up with TRBD2. This CDR3 has 16 amino acids. The junction had 10 bases not matched to a gene; V was cut back by 4 bases and J by 2 bases. CDR1 and CDR2 from the germline V gene are SGHTA and FQGNSA. The DNA for the CDR3 is TGTGCCAGCAGCTCCCGGGGGAGAGCGGGGGCCTACGAGCAGTACTTC. Its protein is CASSSRGRAGAYEQYF.

This clonotype was detected many times. This sequence joins TRBV3-1 and TRBJ2-7; perhaps TRBD1 as D (6 bases). The length of the CDR3 is 14 residues. V was shortened by 4 bases and J by 5 bases, with 15 bases between the two germline ends. The V gene's germline CDR1 is LGHDT and CDR2 YNNKEL (reference sequence). The DNA for the CDR3 is TGTGCCAGCAGCCTCCCGGGACAAAACGACGAGCAGTACTTC. It is translated as CASSLPGQNDEQYF.

For the CDR3, the DNA is TGTGCCAGCAGTTTAGGATACGAAGAGACCCAGTACTTC. This sequence encodes CASSLGYEETQYF. The rearrangement links TRBV28 to TRBJ2-5; D is ambiguous. This CDR3 is built from 13 residues. Germline-derived CDR1 and CDR2 are MDHEN and SYDVKM. Trimming removed 2 bases at V and 3 bases at J, with 7 bases between. The full variable domain, in which reference TRBV28 and TRBJ2-5 provide the parts outside the CDR3, is DVKVTQSSRYLVKRTGEKVFLECVQDMDHENMFWYRQDPGLGLRLIYFSYDVKMKEKGDIPEGYSVSREKKERFSLILESASTNQTSMYLCASSLGYEETQYFGPGTRLLVL.

Judged by abundance, this clonotype is medium-sized. The chain uses TRBV7-2 and TRBJ2-1; a possible D gene is TRBD1 (6 bases). This CDR3 spans 15 amino acids. Between the trimmed V and J ends, which lost 3 bases and 3 bases, there was a span of 12 bases. CDR1 and CDR2 (germline): SGHTA, FQGNSA. CDR3 sequence: CASSFSGANYNEQFF. The CDR3 nucleotides read TGTGCCAGCAGCTTTTCAGGGGCCAACTACAATGAGCAGTTCTTC. Full variable domain (outside the CDR3, taken from reference TRBV7-2 and TRBJ2-1): GAGVSQSPSNKVTEKGKDVELRCDPISGHTALYWYRQSLGQGLEFLIYFQGNSAPDKSGLPSDRFSAERTGGSVSTLTIQRTQQEDSAVYLCASSFSGANYNEQFFGPGTRLTVL.

In this sample, this clonotype turned up many times. The chain has TRBV6-5 and TRBJ1-3; D call uncertain. The germline V gene encodes CDR1 MNHEY and CDR2 SVGAGI. The V end was cut by 0 bases, the J end by 4 bases, with 10 bases between. The CDR3 loop spans 15 amino acids. Written as DNA, the CDR3 is TGTGCCAGCAGTTACTCACGGGGTTCGGGAAACACCATATATTTT. Its translation: CASSYSRGSGNTIYF.

This clonotype was recorded a few times. The chain combines TRBV4-1 with TRBJ2-3; 8 nucleotides align to TRBD2. Per germline, CDR1 MGHRA and CDR2 YSYEKL. This CDR3 spans 17 amino acids. After removal of 0 bases from V and 6 bases from J, the junction contained 11 bases not matched to a gene. The CDR3 sequence: CASSQEPVRAGGDTQYF. The CDR3 DNA reads as TGCGCCAGCAGCCAAGAGCCCGTACGTGCGGGGGGTGATACGCAGTATTTT.

This clonotype was observed a few times. This chain joins TRBV2 and TRBJ1-5; D call uncertain. CDR1 is SNHLY, CDR2 FYNNEI, per germline. V lost 10 bases to trimming and J lost 1 base, with 14 bases between them. The CDR3 length is 14 residues. CDR3 loop: CATKNGGSNQPQHF. DNA for the CDR3: TGTGCCACCAAAAACGGAGGGAGCAATCAGCCCCAGCATTTT. Combining the CDR3 with reference TRBV2 and TRBJ1-5 gives the whole variable domain EPEVTQTPSHQVTQMGQEVILRCVPISNHLYFYWYRQILGQKVEFLVSFYNNEISEKSEIFDDQFSVERPDGSNFTLKIRSTKLEDSAMYFCATKNGGSNQPQHFGDGTRLSIL.

This clonotype was counted ten times or more. The J gene is TRBJ1-2, the V gene TRBV5-1; D uncertain. This CDR3 has 13 residues. V was cut by 4 bases and J by 2 bases, with 9 bases left in between. In germline, CDR1 is SGHRS, CDR2 YFSETQ. The CDR3 region has the DNA TGCGCCAGCAGCCCGGACGAGAACTATGGCTACACCTTC. Translation: CASSPDENYGYTF.

This clonotype occurred many times. The rearrangement joins TRBV28 to TRBJ1-1; possible D gene TRBD1, 6 bases. The CDR3 loop spans 15 amino acids. CDR1 is MDHEN and CDR2 is SYDVKM in the germline V gene. The V and J ends lost 10 bases and 2 bases respectively, with 20 bases between them. This CDR3 reads CAINPQGSGNTEAFF. The CDR3, as DNA: TGTGCCATCAACCCACAGGGAAGCGGCAACACTGAAGCTTTCTTT.

This clonotype was counted only a few times. The chain links TRBV5-1 to TRBJ1-2; D might be TRBD1 (6 bases). The CDR3 totals 13 residues. The germline V gene encodes CDR1 SGHRS and CDR2 YFSETQ. Trimming took 2 bases from V and 4 from J, leaving 9 bases between them. This CDR3 reads CASSFGQTYGYTF. In DNA, the CDR3 is TGCGCCAGCAGCTTCGGACAGACCTATGGCTACACCTTC.

The V gene is TRBV5-5, the J gene TRBJ2-7; no definite D call. V gave up 0 bases and J gave up 7 bases, with 14 bases separating them. This CDR3 is built from 14 residues. The germline V gene has CDR1 SGHKS and CDR2 YYEKEE (reference sequence). CDR3 in amino acids: CASSLVALEGEQYF. The CDR3 coding sequence is TGTGCCAGCAGCTTGGTGGCGCTGGAAGGGGAGCAGTACTTC. Filled out from reference TRBV5-5 and TRBJ2-7, the complete variable domain reads DAGVTQSPTHLIKTRGQQVTLRCSPISGHKSVSWYQQVLGQGPQFIFQYYEKEERGRGNFPDRFSARQFPNYSSELNVNALLLGDSALYLCASSLVALEGEQYFGPGTRLTVT.

This clonotype was picked up many times. CDR3 region: CSAKGPSSAADTQYF. CDR3 coding DNA: TGCAGTGCTAAAGGACCGTCCTCGGCGGCAGATACGCAGTATTTT. The V and J genes are TRBV20-1 and TRBJ2-3; D gene unclear. Germline CDR1 DFQATT, CDR2 SNEGSKA (reference sequence). V was shortened by 4 bases and J by 4 bases, with 18 bases between the two germline ends. The CDR3 consists of 15 residues.

The count of this clonotype is one. The chain combines TRBV6-5 with TRBJ2-5; 9 bases are a match to TRBD2. V lost 0 bases, J lost 5 bases, and 13 bases stayed unmatched. Germline V gene data show CDR1 as MNHEY and CDR2 as SVGAGI. The CDR3 sequence is 18 residues long. The CDR3 loop is CASSYSPISGGMRETQYF. For the CDR3, the DNA is TGTGCCAGCAGTTACTCCCCAATTAGCGGGGGCATGAGGGAGACCCAGTACTTC.

The chain is built from TRBV7-2 and TRBJ2-1, with TRBD1 identical over 8 bases. J was trimmed by 7 bases and V by 4 bases; bases with no gene match: 12. The CDR3 is made up of 16 amino acids. Germline V gene data show CDR1 as SGHTA and CDR2 as FQGNSA. The CDR3 DNA is TGTGCCAGCAGCTCTGGGGGACAGGTCATCAGTAATGAGCAGTTCTTC. Residues: CASSSGGQVISNEQFF. Looking up the rest from reference TRBV7-2 and TRBJ2-1 gives the full variable domain: GAGVSQSPSNKVTEKGKDVELRCDPISGHTALYWYRQSLGQGLEFLIYFQGNSAPDKSGLPSDRFSAERTGGSVSTLTIQRTQQEDSAVYLCASSSGGQVISNEQFFGPGTRLTVL.

This clonotype occurred many times. V is TRBV9 and J is TRBJ2-3; D uncertain. The CDR3 is 15 residues long. The V end lost 1 base, the J end lost 1 base, and 10 bases lay between the germline ends. CDR1 and CDR2 (germline): SGDLS, YYNGEE. The CDR3 DNA follows: TGTGCCAGCAGCGTAAGTCCTCACGGCACAGATACGCAGTATTTT. Protein: CASSVSPHGTDTQYF.

For this clonotype: A read error may explain this, as a much larger clone is one base away. The chain is built from TRBV10-1 and TRBJ2-3, with D possibly being TRBD2 (7 bases). The CDR3 sequence is 15 residues long. The germline gives CDR1 WNHNN, CDR2 SYGVQD (reference sequence). The CDR3 bases are TGCGCCAGCAGCCTACGCGGGGGCAGAACAGTTACGCAGTATTTT. Encoded protein: CASSLRGGRTVTQYF.

This clonotype was seen many times. The genes are TRBV7-2 and TRBJ2-5; 8 bases align to TRBD1. CDR1 and CDR2 (germline): SGHTA, FQGNSA. The CDR3 has 14 amino acids. V lost 4 bases to trimming and J lost 3 bases; unmatched junction nucleotides: 4. CDR3 sequence reads: CASSSRTGKETQYF. The CDR3 DNA follows: TGTGCCAGCAGCTCCCGGACAGGGAAAGAGACCCAGTACTTC.